This T cell receptor beta chain stems from a study of shared clonotypes between healthy human individuals. Assay: immunoSEQ multiplex PCR; the TCRdb copy retains only in-frame clones and omits some. The data show around 600,000 clones, almost 97% seen once. The study's findings and limits: Several donors shared approximately 5% of their naive CD4 clonotypes.

This clone was seen only once. Antigen specificity is unknown. The source of this sequence is a woman aged 25 to 45 in good health. Material: naive CD4+ T cells sorted from blood. Subset of the sample: CD45RA+ positively selected.

The CDR3 spells CASSQDQAAQETQYF. DNA for the CDR3: TGTGCCAGCAGCCAAGATCAAGCGGCCCAAGAGACCCAGTACTTC. The chain joins TRBV4-2 to TRBJ2-5; D is possibly TRBD2 (5 bases). CDR1 is LGHNA, CDR2 YNFKEQ, per germline. The ends were cut back, 0 bases at V and 1 base at J, with 9 bases in the middle. The CDR3 covers 15 residues.